The 11 T cell receptor beta chains listed next were all sequenced from one sample in a study of T-cell reconstitution after alpha-beta-depleted transplantation in children. As it was prepared, the TCRbeta library received unique molecular identifiers. TCRdb passed the PCR reads through MiXCR, listing each CDR3 protein once. The table shows about 540,000 distinct CDR3 sequences, with approximately 20% occurring only once. Specimen: PBMCs from the stem cell graft donor, collected from the stem cell graft. These receptors were obtained from a human donor who donated a stem cell graft to a child with acute lymphoblastic leukemia.

The DNA for the CDR3 is TGTGCCAGCAGTCCCACCCCGGGACCTAGTCGACTGCAGTACTTC. It codes for CASSPTPGPSRLQYF. The chain links TRBV12-3 or TRBV12-4 to TRBJ2-7; D tentatively fits TRBD1 or TRBD2 (5 bases each). The CDR3 has 15 amino acids. V was pared by 5 bases and J by 9 bases, with 23 bases between.

Only a few counts were recorded for this clonotype. This chain links TRBV20-1 with TRBJ1-5; 9 bases agree with TRBD1. V was clipped by 6 bases and J by 1 base; unmatched bases: 4. This CDR3 is built from 14 residues. Germline lookup yields CDR1 DFQATT and CDR2 SNEGSKA (reference sequence). The CDR3 coding sequence is TGCAGTGCCGAACAGGGGGCGAGCAATCAGCCCCAGCATTTT. Translation gives CSAEQGASNQPQHF.

J is TRBJ1-5 and V is TRBV16; D gene unclear. This CDR3 is 14 amino acids long. Germline-derived CDR1 and CDR2 are KGHSY and FQNENV. V was cut by 2 bases and J by 7 bases, with 12 bases left in between. Here the CDR3 DNA reads TGTGCCAGCAGCCAAGTGGAGGGTGGCCAGCCCCAGCATTTT. Translated: CASSQVEGGQPQHF.

This clonotype was detected only a few times. CDR3 nucleotides: TGCGCCAGCAGCTTGGTGTATAACTATGGCTACACCTTC. It translates to CASSLVYNYGYTF. This sequence joins TRBV5-1 and TRBJ1-2; D unclear. CDR1 and CDR2 (germline): SGHRS, YFSETQ. V lost 0 bases and J lost 1, with 4 bases in between. The CDR3 loop spans 13 amino acids. The full variable domain, rest sourced from reference TRBV5-1 and TRBJ1-2, is KAGVTQTPRYLIKTRGQQVTLSCSPISGHRSVSWYQQTPGQGLQFLFEYFSETQRNKGNFPGRFSGRQFSNSRSEMNVSTLELGDSALYLCASSLVYNYGYTFGSGTRLTVV.

There are a few counts of this clonotype. The junction shows a germline mismatch at one end, possibly a read error. The rearrangement uses TRBV20-1 and TRBJ2-7, with 10 nucleotides matching TRBD2. Looked up from germline, CDR1 is DFQATT and CDR2 is SNEGSKA (reference sequence). The CDR3 is made up of 12 amino acids. The CDR3 sequence: CSARVSTSGMGF. DNA of the CDR3: TGCAGTGCTAGAGTATCTACTAGCGGGATGGGGTTC.

This chain joins TRBV7-9 and TRBJ1-1; possibly TRBD1 for D (6 bases). The germline V and J ends were trimmed by 0 bases and 3 bases, with 11 bases remaining between them. The germline V gene encodes CDR1 SEHNR and CDR2 FQNEAQ (reference sequence). The CDR3 runs 15 residues. The CDR3 is CASSLANREDTEAFF. The CDR3 DNA sequence: TGTGCCAGCAGCTTAGCTAACAGGGAGGACACTGAAGCTTTCTTT. Full variable domain (remainder filled in from reference TRBV7-9 and TRBJ1-1): DTGVSQNPRHKITKRGQNVTFRCDPISEHNRLYWYRQTLGQGPEFLTYFQNEAQLEKSRLLSDRFSAERPKGSFSTLEIQRTEQGDSAMYLCASSLANREDTEAFFGQGTRLTVV.

As concerns this clonotype: The junction does not match germline at one end; this may be a read error. V is TRBV12-3 or TRBV12-4 and J is TRBJ1-5; 8 bases agree with TRBD1. The length of the CDR3 is 14 residues. The CDR3 here is CASSLEGPQQGENF. As DNA, the CDR3 is TGTGCCAGCAGTTTAGAGGGACCTCAACAGGGGGAGAATTTT.

This rearrangement joins TRBV12-3 or TRBV12-4 to TRBJ2-1; TRBD1 matches at 8 bases. Trimming took 5 bases from V and 9 from J; bases not matched to a gene: 12. The CDR3 has 15 amino acids. In nucleotides, the CDR3 is TGTGCCAGCAGTCCCTCCCGGACAGGGTGGGGTGAGCAGTTCTTC. Its protein product is CASSPSRTGWGEQFF.

This clonotype was detected only a few times. The CDR3 is CASGDRRVSGNEQFF. CDR3 sequence (DNA): TGTGCCAGCGGCGACCGACGGGTTTCGGGCAATGAGCAGTTCTTC. V usage is TRBV27 and J usage is TRBJ2-1, with D unclear. V dropped 8 bases and J dropped 6 bases, with 20 bases sitting between them. This CDR3 has 15 residues. Germline CDR1 is MNHEY and CDR2 is SMNVEV (reference sequence).

This clonotype was observed a few times. This chain uses TRBV3-1 with TRBJ1-6; 8 bases align to TRBD1. CDR1 and CDR2 (germline): LGHDT, YNNKEL (reference sequence). The CDR3 is made up of 15 amino acids. V trimming: 3 bases; J trimming: 9 bases; junction bases outside the gene matches: 7. The CDR3 here is CASSQATGVVSPLHF. CDR3 coding DNA: TGTGCCAGCAGCCAGGCGACAGGGGTAGTTTCACCCCTCCACTTT.

This clonotype occurred once. This rearrangement joins TRBV7-6 to TRBJ1-5, with 8 bases aligning to TRBD1. Germline V CDR1 and CDR2: SGHVS, FNYEAQ. V trimming: 5 bases; J trimming: 6 bases; junction bases outside the gene matches: 9. CDR3 size: 15 residues. The CDR3 spells CASSRTDRAGQPQHF. CDR3 nucleotide sequence: TGTGCCAGCAGCCGGACGGACAGGGCGGGTCAGCCCCAGCATTTT.